The present TCR beta chain was sequenced within a study of T cell responses to AZD1222 COVID-19 vaccine. Whole-study context: Pooling covered second doses at about 4 or about 12 weeks. Study results and caveats: Among vaccine-associated CD4 TCRs, coverage spanned spike, with dominance at 160-218 and 743-854. The study identified only a handful of AZD1222 recipients as seropositive at baseline. Sampled repertoires all dated from after the peak T cell response.

About this clone: Its antigen is not identified.

V shed 5 bases and J shed 2 bases, with 9 bases lying between them. Germline-derived CDR1 and CDR2 are SGHNT and YENEEA. The CDR3 contains 14 residues. Sequencing used immunoSEQ multiplex PCR; TCRdb keeps in-frame clones, though not all of them. This sample has about 110,000 clones, with approximately 91% found just once. This material consisted of peripheral blood, taken on day 0 of AZD1222 vaccination. J is TRBJ2-2 and V is TRBV11-3; D is ambiguous. This sequence originates from an adult in good health. In nucleotides, the CDR3 is TGTGCCAGCAGCCCAAACTTAAACACCGGGGAGCTGTTTTTT. Translation: CASSPNLNTGELFF.